The entry that follows covers one T cell receptor (beta chain) sequence. These data originate in a study of OX40 agonist ivuxolimab in advanced cancers. Study-wide background: Patients were treated with intravenous ivuxolimab, dosed at 0.01 to 10 mg/kg and infused every 2 weeks. Three patients got partial responses; one had hepatocellular carcinoma and two had cutaneous melanoma.

The repertoire was sequenced with immunoSEQ multiplex PCR; TCRdb's copy has only in-frame clones and lacks some. The sample includes about 19,000 clones, roughly nine tenths of them seen just once. Autoimmune disease history or systemic immunosuppression disqualified patients. Peripheral blood came from all dose cohorts at three timepoints. Per germline, CDR1 MNHEY and CDR2 SVGAGI. V lost 5 bases and J lost 3, with 13 bases in between. There are 14 residues in the CDR3. The sequenced sample was CD4+ or CD8+ T cells sorted from blood, obtained in a trial of the OX40 agonist ivuxolimab. The TCR originated in an adult with an advanced solid tumor such as melanoma, head and neck, liver or kidney cancer. The V call is TRBV6-5, the J call TRBJ1-2, with unresolved D. The CDR3 loop is CASSPPGIHYGYTF. Here the CDR3 DNA reads TGTGCCAGCAGTCCTCCGGGGATTCACTATGGCTACACCTTC.